What follows is one TCR beta chain and its context. Antigen specificity is unknown. Treatment specified: oral pan-JAK inhibitor, 5-10 mg twice daily. PBMCs served as the source from which CD4+ and CD8+ T cells were sorted. There are 15 residues in the CDR3. The germline V gene encodes CDR1 MNHNS and CDR2 SASEGT. The V gene end was trimmed by 5 bases and the J gene end by 8 bases; junction bases not matched to a gene: 11. RNA was isolated and reverse transcribed to cDNA, the sequencing template. Libraries were prepared by immunoSEQ multiplex PCR; TCRdb keeps only in-frame clonotypes and omits some of them. Of 200,000 or so clones in the sample, over 40% are singletons; the top ten hold around 2.5%. The sample comes from a study of CD8+ T cells in alopecia areata. Across the whole study: Each day, treated patients took oral tofacitinib twice, at 5 to 10 mg per dose.

General observations from the study: Among the top 100, expanded CD8+ clones were significantly decreased by tofacitinib, as was scalp clonality.

The material sequenced was CD4+ T cells sorted from blood, taken at approximately week 36, from a patient treated with tofacitinib. The gene calls are TRBV6-1 and TRBJ1-2; 10 bases map to TRBD1. The TCR originated in a human donor with alopecia areata. DNA for the CDR3: TGTGCCAGCAGTAACCGACAGGGGGCCGGTTTGGGCTACACCTTC. Translation gives CASSNRQGAGLGYTF.